Sequencing of this TCR beta chain was carried out in a study of CD8+CD57+ T cells in acquired aplastic anemia (dated by TCRdb to about 2018). The study in broad terms: Extracted DNA from sorted CD4+ and CD8+ cells averaged about 2.9 ug, ranging from roughly 0.17 to 27.4 ug. CD8+CD57+ expansion was defined as frequency above the mean frequency observed in healthy subjects. Overall study outcomes, separate from this receptor: CD8+ Simpson's diversity did not differ significantly between patients and healthy controls (P=0.060). Roughly 29 CD8+ CDR3 sequences were shared between patients and controls but appeared highly expressed in patients and within their immunodominant clones.

Profiling of TCR beta VDJ combinations and CDR3 sequences used genomic DNA as the template. TCR repertoire sequencing was run on an Illumina HiSeq 2000. In the paper's pipeline: Repertoire assessment relied on Simpson's diversity index, CDR3 size and DJ length profiles, and TRBV/TRBJ rearrangement plots. The most abundant DNA sequence in the deep sequencing data was defined as the immunodominant clone. CDR3 amino acid sequences were checked for sharing between subjects and were compared against published repertoires and the VDJdb database. The public sequencing data were trimmed at Q25 with fastp and processed into clonotypes with MiXCR by TCRdb, which kept only in-frame beta chains. Entries that share a CDR3 protein sequence are merged under the most common genes and DNA. The V and J calls follow TCRdb's processing rather than the paper's. This sample gives roughly 260,000 distinct CDR3 sequences in total; around half of them show up just once. The ten largest clonotypes hold approximately 8% of the sample.

There are a few counts of this clonotype. Its target antigen remains unknown. There are no base qualities to consult, and no much larger clone falls within one base. CDR3 length: 14 amino acids, cysteine to phenylalanine. Only the CDR3 DNA is retained, 42 bases long and in frame from the first base. CDR1 and CDR2 are drawn from the germline V gene: SQVTM, ANQGSEA. V is cut back by 4 bases and J by 1 base, with 5 bases in the junction unmatched. The patients picked for sequencing were ones in whom flow cytometry had shown an expansion of CD8+CD57+ cells. Every patient had a diagnosis of severe acquired aplastic anemia based on International Study of Aplastic Anemia and Agranulocytosis and Camitta criteria. Patients had received no therapy at the time of blood sampling. In this study, sorted CD4+ and CD8+ T cells from the blood of healthy subjects and of severe aplastic anemia patients had their TCR repertoires deep-sequenced. Patients were enrolled under clinicaltrials.gov protocols 00001620, 01623167, 00001397, 00071045, 00081523 and 00961064 in the USA. Ficoll-Paque density gradient centrifugation was used to isolate peripheral blood mononuclear cells. Before DNA was extracted, CD4+ and CD8+ T cells were sorted using either FACS or magnetic beads.

In this chain, TRBV29-1 is recombined with TRBJ2-3, with 7 central nucleotides matching TRBD2. The receptor's source is a human donor with aplastic anemia. The sample comprised sorted CD4+, CD8+, or CD8+CD57+ T cells (not recorded which) from PBMCs. The nucleotide sequence reads TGCAGCGTTGCCGGGACTACCCGCACAGATACGCAGTATTTT. Its translation reads: CSVAGTTRTDTQYF.